A single sample is the source of the 26 T cell receptor beta chains below, sequenced in a study of T cell responses to AZD1222 COVID-19 vaccine. Method: immunoSEQ multiplex PCR; TCRdb's copy keeps in-frame clones and lacks some. The table includes some 130,000 clones, under 90% detected once. Source: peripheral blood, taken on day 0 of AZD1222 vaccination. These receptor sequences come from an adult in good health.

The V call is TRBV6-5, the J call TRBJ1-4, with no clear D. The germline CDR1 and CDR2 sequences are MNHEY and SVGAGI. Trimming pared 7 bases from V and 8 bases from J, leaving 17 bases between. CDR3 size: 14 residues. CDR3 DNA sequence: TGTGCCAGCACCAGGACTTCTCGTGAGGAAAAACTGTTTTTT. This encodes CASTRTSREEKLFF.

This clone was seen only a few times. The V gene is TRBV5-1, the J gene TRBJ2-5; no clear D. This CDR3 contains 14 residues. Looked up from germline, CDR1 is SGHRS and CDR2 is YFSETQ. Trimming removed 5 bases from V and 5 bases from J, with 16 bases in between. This chain's CDR3 is CASRIDPAGETQYF. The CDR3 DNA reads TGCGCCAGCAGAATCGACCCGGCCGGGGAGACCCAGTACTTC.

This clone was found once. The chain recombines TRBV5-1 with TRBJ2-1, with 13 bases aligning to TRBD2. The CDR3 is 18 amino acids. J was trimmed by 0 bases and V by 3 bases; bases with no gene match: 6. CDR1 is SGHRS and CDR2 is YFSETQ in the germline V gene. The CDR3 DNA reads as TGCGCCAGCAGCTCCGGGACTAGCGGGAAGAGCTCCTACAATGAGCAGTTCTTC. This sequence encodes CASSSGTSGKSSYNEQFF.

This chain links TRBV6-6 with TRBJ1-1; D not certain. V shed 4 bases and J shed 6 bases, with 12 bases lying between them. There are 13 residues in the CDR3. Germline V gene lookup returns CDR1 MNHNY and CDR2 SVGAGI (reference sequence). The CDR3 region is CASSSSGFSEAFF. In DNA form, the CDR3 reads TGTGCCAGCAGTTCGTCCGGGTTCTCTGAAGCTTTCTTT.

The rearrangement uses TRBV5-1 and TRBJ2-5; D unclear. V lost 1 base and J 1 base, leaving 8 bases between the germline ends. Germline V gives CDR1 SGHRS, CDR2 YFSETQ. This CDR3 region has 14 residues. DNA for the CDR3: TGCGCCAGCAGCTTGAGCAGCCCCCAAGAGACCCAGTACTTC. Translation gives CASSLSSPQETQYF.

The J gene is TRBJ2-7, the V gene TRBV5-8, with 9 bases aligning to TRBD1. The CDR3 consists of 17 residues. Germline loops: CDR1 SGHTS, CDR2 YDEGEE. V dropped 0 bases and J dropped 7; count of bases not matched to a gene: 14. CDR3 sequence: CASSLDTGGGPRAEQYF. The CDR3 region has the DNA TGTGCCAGCAGCTTGGATACAGGGGGCGGACCTCGGGCGGAGCAGTACTTC.

V gene TRBV19 combines with J gene TRBJ1-2; 7 bases match TRBD1. Germline-derived CDR1 and CDR2 are LNHDA and SQIVND (reference sequence). The CDR3 length is 17 residues. V lost 0 bases to trimming and J lost 0 bases; unmatched junction nucleotides: 7. The CDR3 nucleotides are TGTGCCAGTAGTATAGAGGGACAGCGAATCTCTAACTATGGCTACACCTTC. Amino acids: CASSIEGQRISNYGYTF.

This chain joins TRBV4-1 and TRBJ2-3; no clear D gene. Germline V lookup: CDR1 MGHRA, CDR2 YSYEKL. Deletions cut 0 bases from V and 5 bases from J, with 12 bases between. The CDR3 runs 15 residues. The CDR3 spells CASSQDPRREDTQYF. CDR3 sequence (DNA): TGCGCCAGCAGCCAAGATCCACGAAGGGAAGATACGCAGTATTTT.

This chain connects TRBV6-5 to TRBJ1-5; TRBD1 might be the D (6 bases). With 8 bases removed from V and 0 bases from J, the gap between germline ends came to 14 bases. CDR1 MNHEY and CDR2 SVGAGI come from the germline V gene. This CDR3 is 15 amino acids long. CDR3 coding DNA: TGTGCCAGCCTACAGGGTCCGTCTAGCAATCAGCCCCAGCATTTT. It specifies CASLQGPSSNQPQHF.

This chain links TRBV5-4 with TRBJ2-6, with TRBD1 identical over 8 bases. V lost 4 bases to trimming and J lost 2 bases; unmatched junction nucleotides: 5. CDR1 SGHNT and CDR2 YYREEE come from the germline V gene (reference sequence). The CDR3 covers 16 residues. The CDR3 region has the DNA TGTGCCAGCAGCAAGGGACAGGACACTGGGGCCAACGTCCTGACTTTC. Its protein product is CASSKGQDTGANVLTF.

In its sample, this clone was seen once. The rearrangement uses TRBV6-2 or TRBV6-3 and TRBJ1-4; D gene ambiguous. Per the germline V gene, CDR1 is MNHEY and CDR2 is SVGEGT. Trimming removed 6 bases from V and 0 bases from J, with 11 bases in between. This CDR3 has 15 residues. The CDR3 spells CASSKLRATNEKLFF. CDR3 sequence (DNA): TGTGCCAGCAGCAAGTTACGCGCAACTAATGAAAAACTGTTTTTT.

J is TRBJ1-1 and V is TRBV27; no firm D call. Germline CDR1 MNHEY, CDR2 SMNVEV (reference sequence). The ends were cut back, 6 bases at V and 0 bases at J, with 20 bases in the middle. The CDR3 runs 17 residues. The CDR3 bases are TGTGCCAGCAGCTCAAGACCACCTCGGCACTTGAACACTGAAGCTTTCTTT. This codes for CASSSRPPRHLNTEAFF.

The CDR3 bases are TGTGCCAGCTCACCACAGGGGGCCGAAGAGACCCAGTACTTC. This encodes CASSPQGAEETQYF. This chain uses TRBV18 with TRBJ2-5, with 7 positions matching TRBD1. Germline-derived CDR1 and CDR2 are KGHSH and LQKENI. J was trimmed by 3 bases and V by 1 base; bases with no gene match: 2. The CDR3 totals 14 residues.

The rearrangement links TRBV30 to TRBJ2-2; unclear D gene. Germline V gives CDR1 GTSNPN, CDR2 SVGIG (reference sequence). Trimming pared 2 bases from V and 3 bases from J, leaving 13 bases between. This CDR3 contains 15 residues. The CDR3 loop reads CAWSSPSTHTGELFF. The CDR3 DNA reads TGTGCCTGGAGTTCGCCCTCGACCCACACCGGGGAGCTGTTTTTT.

This clone has only a few counts. V usage is TRBV23-1 and J usage is TRBJ1-5, with 9 bases matching TRBD1. TRBV23-1 is given ORF status, its function remaining uncertain. This CDR3 contains 17 residues. The V and J ends lost 9 bases and 7 bases, in that order; junction bases with no gene match: 19. CDR3 nucleotides: TGCGCCAGGTCGTTTAAGTGGAGGGACAGGGTAAGGCAGCCCCAGCATTTT. This translates into CARSFKWRDRVRQPQHF.

This chain joins TRBV9 and TRBJ2-5, with a weak D call TRBD2 (6 bases). The CDR3 spans 15 residues. Per germline, CDR1 SGDLS and CDR2 YYNGEE. Between the trimmed V and J ends, which lost 6 bases and 1 base, there was a span of 16 bases. The CDR3 here is CASTLSGTGQETQYF. CDR3 in DNA: TGTGCCAGCACTCTATCTGGGACTGGCCAAGAGACCCAGTACTTC.

The count of this clone is one. Here the CDR3 reads CASSLQGNQPQHF. The CDR3 bases are TGTGCCAGCAGCTTGCAGGGGAATCAGCCCCAGCATTTT. This chain joins TRBV7-8 and TRBJ1-5, with D possibly TRBD1 on 6 matching bases. The CDR3 has 13 residues. Germline V gene sequence: CDR1 SGHVS, CDR2 FQNEAQ. V was trimmed by 3 bases and J by 4 bases, leaving 7 bases between them.

The chain combines TRBV6-2 or TRBV6-3 with TRBJ2-7; 7 positions match TRBD2. J was trimmed by 2 bases and V by 6 bases; bases with no gene match: 7. The CDR3 contains 14 residues. Germline assignment: CDR1 MNHEY and CDR2 SVGEGT. The CDR3 DNA sequence: TGTGCCAGCAGCCGACCGGGGGGACCCTACGAGCAGTACTTC. Translation gives CASSRPGGPYEQYF.

The CDR3 DNA sequence: TGTGCCAGCAGCCAAGGAGGGGGGACAGGGACCACAGATACGCAGTATTTT. Translation gives CASSQGGGTGTTDTQYF. The rearrangement links TRBV11-3 to TRBJ2-3; 9 nucleotides align to TRBD1. V was pared by 5 bases and J by 2 bases, with 11 bases of the junction left unmatched. The CDR3 has 17 residues. Germline CDR1 reads SGHNT; CDR2 reads YENEEA.

The CDR3 sequence is CASSQEPGVTEAFF. DNA of the CDR3: TGCGCCAGCAGCCAAGAACCAGGGGTGACTGAAGCTTTCTTT. V gene TRBV4-1 combines with J gene TRBJ1-1, with a weak D call TRBD1 (6 bases). This CDR3 spans 14 amino acids. V lost 0 bases, J lost 5 bases, and 10 bases lay in between. CDR1 is MGHRA and CDR2 is YSYEKL in the germline V gene.

The rearrangement joins TRBV4-1 to TRBJ2-2; 10 positions agree with TRBD2. The V segment lost 4 bases and the J segment 7 bases; nucleotides outside the gene matches: 9. The CDR3 is made up of 16 amino acids. Germline-derived CDR1 and CDR2 are MGHRA and YSYEKL. CDR3 coding DNA: TGCGCCAGCAGCCCCCCCCAAGCGGGGGGGGTCGGGGAGCTGTTTTTT. Its protein product is CASSPPQAGGVGELFF.

The rearrangement uses TRBV9 and TRBJ1-6; no firm D call. Germline CDR1 and CDR2: SGDLS and YYNGEE. Trimming removed 0 bases from V and 7 bases from J, with 11 bases in between. CDR3 length equals 15 residues. The chain's CDR3 is CASSVGTATNSPLHF. CDR3 DNA sequence: TGTGCCAGCAGCGTAGGCACAGCGACAAATTCACCCCTCCACTTT.

The CDR3 spells CASSQDLLIEKLFF. The DNA of the CDR3 is TGTGCCAGCAGCCAAGATCTATTGATCGAAAAACTGTTTTTT. This chain joins TRBV4-2 and TRBJ1-4, with D hard to call. The CDR3 has 14 amino acids. V was shortened by 0 bases and J by 8 bases, with 10 bases between the two germline ends. Per the germline V gene, CDR1 is LGHNA and CDR2 is YNFKEQ.

This clone was detected a few times. J is TRBJ1-1 and V is TRBV19, with D unclear. This CDR3 has 13 residues. From germline, CDR1 is LNHDA and CDR2 SQIVND (reference sequence). Trimming removed 6 bases at V and 8 bases at J, with 16 bases between. The CDR3 loop is CASSSTSATEAFF. DNA of the CDR3: TGTGCCAGTAGCTCCACATCTGCAACCGAAGCTTTCTTT.

The chain joins TRBV5-1 to TRBJ2-3; 16 bases match TRBD2. The CDR3 covers 19 residues. J lost 4 bases, V lost 4 bases, and 12 bases had no gene match. Germline CDR1 reads SGHRS; CDR2 reads YFSETQ. The CDR3 sequence is CASSLRPGTSGGASDTQYF. DNA of the CDR3: TGCGCCAGCAGCCTCCGTCCCGGGACTAGCGGGGGGGCCTCAGATACGCAGTATTTT.

This rearrangement joins TRBV4-1 to TRBJ1-1; no firm D call. The germline V gene has CDR1 MGHRA and CDR2 YSYEKL. The CDR3 length is 13 residues. V shed 1 base and J shed 0 bases, with 3 bases lying between them. CDR3 DNA sequence: TGCGCCAGCAGCCAAGGGGTGAACACTGAAGCTTTCTTT. Its protein is CASSQGVNTEAFF.